What follows describes a single TCR beta chain. Its antigen is still unknown. The sample comes from a study of T cell responses to AZD1222 COVID-19 vaccine. The method was immunoSEQ multiplex PCR; TCRdb's version includes in-frame clones alone and lacks a portion of them. The data show 120,000 to 150,000 clones, 90% seen once. Overall study findings and caveats: In the spike-specific TCR repertoire, nearly half reportedly target unmutated variant regions. Just a handful of people given AZD1222 tested seropositive at baseline. Along spike, vaccine-associated CD4 TCRs were found throughout, with dominance at 160-218 and 743-854. Sampled repertoires all dated from after the peak T cell response.

Germline-derived CDR1 and CDR2 are SNHLY and FYNNEI. Germline trimming cut 3 bases from V and 5 bases from J; bases unmatched to any gene: 12. The CDR3 is made up of 16 amino acids. The material sequenced was peripheral blood, taken on day 0 of AZD1222 vaccination. The receptor's source is an adult in good health. The V and J genes are TRBV2 and TRBJ2-5, with TRBD1 matching over 7 bases. The CDR3 here is CASSDPRDSWGETQYF. The CDR3 DNA reads as TGTGCCAGCAGTGACCCCCGGGACAGTTGGGGGGAGACCCAGTACTTC.